A single sample gave rise to the 8 T cell receptor beta chains below, sequenced in a study of shared clonotypes between healthy human individuals. Generated by immunoSEQ multiplex PCR, the TCRdb table keeps only in-frame clones and is missing some. Altogether 2,100,000 or so clones are present, 90% to 96% being singletons, with the ten largest covering more than 0.1%. The material sequenced was naive CD4+ T cells sorted from blood. Subset reported: CD45RA+ positively selected. The receptors derive from a man aged 18-30 years in good health.

The rearrangement uses TRBV7-9 and TRBJ2-7; a possible D gene is TRBD1 (5 bases). This CDR3 has 16 residues. V was pared by 4 bases and J by 0 bases, with 16 bases between. Germline V lookup: CDR1 SEHNR, CDR2 FQNEAQ (reference sequence). CDR3 residues: CASSSWNVRASYEQYF. The CDR3 bases are TGTGCCAGCAGCTCCTGGAACGTCAGGGCCTCCTACGAGCAGTACTTC.

The chain carries TRBV2 and TRBJ2-3; D call uncertain. CDR1 is SNHLY and CDR2 is FYNNEI in the germline V gene. The V end was cut by 2 bases, the J end by 0 bases, with 6 bases between. The CDR3 extends over 14 amino acids. The CDR3 DNA sequence: TGTGCCAGCAGTGAACTGGCTAGCACAGATACGCAGTATTTT. Amino acids: CASSELASTDTQYF.

The chain carries TRBV11-2 and TRBJ1-1, with TRBD1 identical over 12 bases. The CDR3 loop spans 16 amino acids. Germline V gene data show CDR1 as SGHAT and CDR2 as FQNNGV. Trimming at V came to 1 base and at J to 3 bases, leaving 3 bases not matched to a gene. The CDR3 DNA follows: TGTGCCAGCAGCTTAGCGGGGACAGGGGGCTACACTGAAGCTTTCTTT. Its translation: CASSLAGTGGYTEAFF.

In its sample, this clone was seen once. This chain links TRBV10-3 with TRBJ1-1; D remains unclear. The germline CDR1 and CDR2 sequences are ENHRY and SYGVKD. The CDR3 length is 15 residues. V shed 4 bases and J shed 0 bases, with 12 bases lying between them. The CDR3: CAISVGGVMNTEAFF. In nucleotides, the CDR3 is TGTGCCATCAGTGTCGGTGGGGTAATGAACACTGAAGCTTTCTTT.

A single count supports this clone. The chain links TRBV5-1 to TRBJ2-5; 7 nucleotides line up with TRBD1. The ends lost 2 bases at V and 5 bases at J; junction bases unmatched: 12. The CDR3 extends over 16 amino acids. Germline CDR1 is SGHRS and CDR2 is YFSETQ. CDR3 loop: CASSLGDRVMGETQYF. The CDR3 DNA sequence: TGCGCCAGCAGCTTAGGAGACAGGGTTATGGGGGAGACCCAGTACTTC.

The V and J genes are TRBV29-1 and TRBJ1-4; D may be TRBD1 (5 bases). V lost 4 bases and J 8 bases, leaving 11 bases between the germline ends. Germline V gene lookup returns CDR1 SQVTM and CDR2 ANQGSEA. The CDR3 is 12 amino acids. The CDR3, as DNA: TGCAGCGTTGGGTGGGGCTTCGAAAAACTGTTTTTT. Translation: CSVGWGFEKLFF.

This chain joins TRBV5-5 and TRBJ1-6; D gene ambiguous. The CDR3 has 16 residues. V was clipped by 4 bases and J by 0 bases, with 11 bases between them. In germline, CDR1 is SGHKS, CDR2 YYEKEE (reference sequence). The CDR3 region is CASSVGPSSYNSPLHF. CDR3 nucleotide sequence: TGTGCCAGCAGCGTGGGCCCGAGCTCCTATAATTCACCCCTCCACTTT.

This clone has a single count. The rearrangement joins TRBV6-5 to TRBJ1-1; the D is unclear. This CDR3 spans 15 amino acids. Germline V lookup: CDR1 MNHEY, CDR2 SVGAGI. Trimming took off 2 bases at V and 0 bases at J, with 10 bases between the two ends. CDR3 DNA: TGTGCCAGCAGTTACCGAGGGTCGGTGAACACTGAAGCTTTCTTT. It encodes CASSYRGSVNTEAFF.